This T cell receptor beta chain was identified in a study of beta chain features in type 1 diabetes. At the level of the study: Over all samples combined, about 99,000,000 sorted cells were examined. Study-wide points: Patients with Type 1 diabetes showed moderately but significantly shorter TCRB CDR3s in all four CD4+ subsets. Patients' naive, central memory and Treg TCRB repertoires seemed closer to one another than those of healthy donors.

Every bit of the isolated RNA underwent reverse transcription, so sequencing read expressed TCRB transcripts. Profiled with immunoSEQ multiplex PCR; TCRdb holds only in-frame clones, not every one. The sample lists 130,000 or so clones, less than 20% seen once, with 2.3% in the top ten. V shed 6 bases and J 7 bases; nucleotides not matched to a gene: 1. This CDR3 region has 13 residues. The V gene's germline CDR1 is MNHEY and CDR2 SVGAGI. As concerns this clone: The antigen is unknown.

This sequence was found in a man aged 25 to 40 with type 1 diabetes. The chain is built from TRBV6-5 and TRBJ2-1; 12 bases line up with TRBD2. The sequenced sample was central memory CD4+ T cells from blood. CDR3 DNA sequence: TGTGCCAGCAGGACTAGCGGGGGAAATGAGCAGTTCTTC. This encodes CASRTSGGNEQFF.